A single sample is the source of the 25 T cell receptor beta chains below, sequenced in a study of shared clonotypes between healthy human individuals. Sequenced by immunoSEQ multiplex PCR; TCRdb stores in-frame clones only, minus some. The sample has 400,000 to 500,000 clones, around 79% seen once. Sequencing was performed on PBMCs. The receptors come from a middle-aged woman in good health. Some clones in this sample may be carry-over from other donors' samples.

The chain recombines TRBV7-2 with TRBJ2-2; 7 bases align to TRBD2. From germline, CDR1 is SGHTA and CDR2 FQGNSA. The CDR3 sequence is 15 residues long. V dropped 3 bases and J dropped 7; count of bases not matched to a gene: 8. CDR3 DNA sequence: TGTGCCAGCAGCTTGGGCGGGAGAAGCTTCGGGGAGCTGTTTTTT. Translation gives CASSLGGRSFGELFF.

The chain combines TRBV19 with TRBJ2-7; 10 bases match TRBD1. Germline CDR1 reads LNHDA; CDR2 reads SQIVND (reference sequence). The V and J ends lost 5 bases and 2 bases, in that order; junction bases with no gene match: 3. This CDR3 contains 14 residues. The CDR3 coding sequence is TGTGCCAGTAGTTCGGGACAGGGGCCCTACGAGCAGTACTTC. Protein: CASSSGQGPYEQYF.

A note on this clone: Mismatch with germline at one junction end may stem from a read error. The V gene is TRBV28, the J gene TRBJ2-7, with D possibly being TRBD1 (5 bases). Looked up from germline, CDR1 is MDHEN and CDR2 is SYDVKM. This CDR3 has 14 amino acids. This CDR3 reads CASSLGAQGPQWDF. In nucleotides, the CDR3 is TGTGCCAGCAGTTTAGGGGCCCAAGGGCCCCAGTGGGACTTC.

This clone was seen a handful of times. The gene calls are TRBV7-9 and TRBJ2-7; possible D gene TRBD2, 5 bases. Trimming stripped 1 base from V and 3 bases from J, with 10 bases between. CDR3 length: 14 residues. The germline gives CDR1 SEHNR, CDR2 FQNEAQ (reference sequence). CDR3 region: CASSLGPAVYEQYF. DNA for the CDR3: TGTGCCAGCAGCTTAGGGCCAGCGGTCTACGAGCAGTACTTC.

The chain links TRBV5-1 to TRBJ2-5, with TRBD2 matching over 8 bases. The length of the CDR3 is 16 residues. The V gene's germline CDR1 is SGHRS and CDR2 YFSETQ. The J segment lost 4 bases and the V segment lost 4 bases, leaving 12 bases of the junction unmatched. In DNA form, the CDR3 reads TGCGCCAGCAGCCCGGGACTAGTCGGAGGGGGAGAGACCCAGTACTTC. The encoded protein is CASSPGLVGGGETQYF.

This clone was counted between two and nine times. CDR3 DNA sequence: TGTGCCAGCAGTATGTGGCAGAGCAATCAGCCCCAGCATTTT. This codes for CASSMWQSNQPQHF. The V and J genes are TRBV7-9 and TRBJ1-5; D gene unclear. Trimming took 6 bases from V and 1 from J, leaving 10 bases between them. The CDR3 contains 14 residues. Germline V gene data show CDR1 as SEHNR and CDR2 as FQNEAQ (reference sequence).

The chain couples TRBV4-3 to TRBJ2-3, with TRBD2 matching 8 bases. V trimming: 0 bases; J trimming: 3 bases; junction bases outside the gene matches: 5. The CDR3 has 16 residues. CDR1 is LGHNA and CDR2 is YSLEER in the germline V gene. CDR3 coding DNA: TGCGCCAGCAGCCAAGATCCAGCGGGAGATACAGATACGCAGTATTTT. This codes for CASSQDPAGDTDTQYF.

The chain is built from TRBV10-2 and TRBJ2-7; 8 nucleotides align to TRBD1. V shed 6 bases, J shed 7 bases, and the junction held 8 bases outside the gene matches. Germline V gene data show CDR1 as WSHSY and CDR2 as SAAADI. CDR3 length equals 13 residues. In nucleotides, the CDR3 is TGCGCCAGCAGATGGGACAGGTCTCGTGAGCAGTACTTC. Protein sequence: CASRWDRSREQYF.

The V gene is TRBV19, the J gene TRBJ2-4, with D maybe TRBD1 (6 bases). Trimming shortened V by 7 bases and J by 6 bases, and 13 bases separated the two germline ends. The CDR3 covers 13 residues. The germline gives CDR1 LNHDA, CDR2 SQIVND (reference sequence). The CDR3 is CASTGTPTNIQYF. In nucleotides, the CDR3 is TGTGCCAGTACCGGGACACCGACAAACATTCAGTACTTC.

DNA of the CDR3: TGCGCCAGCAAGGATCCAGGCGTGGATGGCTACACCTTC. It specifies CASKDPGVDGYTF. The chain has TRBV5-1 and TRBJ1-2, with D hard to call. There are 13 residues in the CDR3. Trimming removed 6 bases from V and 6 bases from J, with 15 bases in between. Looked up from germline, CDR1 is SGHRS and CDR2 is YFSETQ.

The chain combines TRBV6-5 with TRBJ2-3; D unresolved. From germline, CDR1 is MNHEY and CDR2 SVGAGI. The CDR3 length is 14 residues. The germline V and J ends were trimmed by 6 bases and 4 bases, with 14 bases remaining between them. In DNA form, the CDR3 reads TGTGCCAGCAGAACACGAAATCAGGCAGATACGCAGTATTTT. As protein: CASRTRNQADTQYF.

The chain has TRBV9 and TRBJ2-5, with 15 bases matching TRBD2. Unmatched junction bases numbered 11, after V lost 7 bases and J lost 7 bases. The CDR3 spans 16 residues. Germline values: CDR1 SGDLS, CDR2 YYNGEE. The CDR3 coding sequence is TGTGCCAGCGCAAGTAACGAGGGACTAGCGGGAGGGACCCAGTACTTC. This gives the protein CASASNEGLAGGTQYF.

The V call is TRBV27, the J call TRBJ1-5; 7 nucleotides agree with TRBD1. This CDR3 has 14 residues. Trimming removed 2 bases from V and 9 bases from J; junction bases left unmatched: 7. The germline V gene encodes CDR1 MNHEY and CDR2 SMNVEV (reference sequence). The CDR3 nucleotides read TGTGCCAGCAGTTTAAATACAGGGGAGACGCCCCAGCATTTT. Translating it yields CASSLNTGETPQHF.

V is TRBV11-1 and J is TRBJ2-1; 10 nucleotides line up with TRBD1. V trimming: 5 bases; J trimming: 2 bases; junction bases outside the gene matches: 3. The CDR3 has 15 amino acids. The V gene's germline CDR1 is SGHAT and CDR2 FQDESV (reference sequence). The CDR3 is CASSRDRGTYNEQFF. In DNA, the CDR3 is TGTGCCAGCAGCAGGGACAGGGGCACCTACAATGAGCAGTTCTTC.

The chain combines TRBV4-2 with TRBJ2-1, with D possibly called TRBD1 or TRBD2 (5 bases each). Germline CDR1 reads LGHNA; CDR2 reads YNFKEQ. This CDR3 contains 13 residues. With 4 bases removed from V and 6 bases from J, the gap between germline ends came to 10 bases. The CDR3: CASSRVGANEQFF. The DNA of the CDR3 is TGTGCCAGCAGCCGGGTCGGGGCCAATGAGCAGTTCTTC.

The chain links TRBV11-3 to TRBJ2-3; TRBD1 aligns across 10 bases. CDR3 size: 16 residues. The germline V gene has CDR1 SGHNT and CDR2 YENEEA. With 1 base clipped from V and 3 bases from J, the junction kept 4 bases outside the gene matches. The CDR3 DNA follows: TGTGCCAGCAGCTTAGGGGGGACAGGGGCTACAGATACGCAGTATTTT. It translates to CASSLGGTGATDTQYF. Combining the CDR3 with reference TRBV11-3 and TRBJ2-3 gives the whole variable domain EAGVVQSPRYKIIEKKQPVAFWCNPISGHNTLYWYLQNLGQGPELLIRYENEEAVDDSQLPKDRFSAERLKGVDSTLKIQPAELGDSAVYLCASSLGGTGATDTQYFGPGTRLTVL.

Regarding this clone: Other DNA sequences in the sample encode the same CDR3. The chain couples TRBV27 to TRBJ2-3, with no clear D. Germline CDR1 is MNHEY and CDR2 is SMNVEV (reference sequence). The CDR3 spans 13 residues. Trimming left V 5 bases short and J 1 base short, with 7 bases between. In nucleotides, the CDR3 is TGTGCCAGCAGTCTATGGGGCACAGATACGCAGTATTTT. Protein: CASSLWGTDTQYF.

This chain links TRBV18 with TRBJ2-1; the D gene is possibly TRBD1 (5 bases). Germline CDR1 KGHSH, CDR2 LQKENI. Deletions cut 2 bases from V and 8 bases from J, with 16 bases between. The CDR3 contains 15 residues. This CDR3 is CASSPSRVVPHEQFF. CDR3 DNA sequence: TGTGCCAGCTCACCATCCAGGGTCGTCCCCCATGAGCAGTTCTTC.

V and J are TRBV2 and TRBJ1-1, with a tentative D call TRBD1 (5 bases). The V end lost 7 bases, the J end lost 3 bases, and 15 bases lay between the germline ends. The CDR3 loop spans 14 amino acids. The germline V gene has CDR1 SNHLY and CDR2 FYNNEI. The CDR3 loop reads CASKGVGRYTEAFF. CDR3 DNA sequence: TGTGCCAGCAAAGGGGTCGGGAGGTACACTGAAGCTTTCTTT.

This clone came up once. The V call is TRBV7-2, the J call TRBJ1-3; 7 bases align to TRBD1. Germline-derived CDR1 and CDR2 are SGHTA and FQGNSA. CDR3 length: 15 amino acids. V trimming: 5 bases; J trimming: 0 bases; junction bases outside the gene matches: 4. This CDR3 reads CASSRGTVSGNTIYF. CDR3 nucleotide sequence: TGTGCCAGCAGCCGAGGGACAGTCTCTGGAAACACCATATATTTT. Drawing the rest from reference TRBV7-2 and TRBJ1-3, the complete variable domain is GAGVSQSPSNKVTEKGKDVELRCDPISGHTALYWYRQSLGQGLEFLIYFQGNSAPDKSGLPSDRFSAERTGGSVSTLTIQRTQQEDSAVYLCASSRGTVSGNTIYFGEGSWLTVV.

The V call is TRBV12-1, the J call TRBJ1-4; the table's TRBD1 call for D was not verified on the DNA. TRBV12-1 is a known pseudogene. This CDR3 is built from 14 residues. This CDR3 reads CASSFKGRGEKLFF. In DNA, the CDR3 is TGTGCCAGCAGCTTTAAGGGGCGCGGTGAAAAACTGTTTTTT.

The chain links TRBV9 to TRBJ2-1; maybe TRBD2 (6 bases). Germline V gene lookup returns CDR1 SGDLS and CDR2 YYNGEE. The CDR3 is 15 amino acids. The germline V and J ends were trimmed by 4 bases and 4 bases, with 15 bases remaining between them. The CDR3 is CASSPRVAEYNEQFF. CDR3 coding DNA: TGTGCCAGCAGCCCTCGGGTAGCGGAATACAATGAGCAGTTCTTC. Full variable domain (rest looked up from reference TRBV9 and TRBJ2-1): DSGVTQTPKHLITATGQRVTLRCSPRSGDLSVYWYQQSLDQGLQFLIQYYNGEERAKGNILERFSAQQFPDLHSELNLSSLELGDSALYFCASSPRVAEYNEQFFGPGTRLTVL.

This clone was seen once. The rearrangement uses TRBV10-1 and TRBJ1-4; no firm D call. V lost 2 bases and J lost 3, with 13 bases in between. Germline V gene lookup returns CDR1 WNHNN and CDR2 SYGVQD (reference sequence). The CDR3 spans 16 residues. The CDR3 sequence: CASSERPFGANEKLFF. The CDR3 DNA is TGCGCCAGCAGTGAGCGGCCATTTGGAGCTAATGAAAAACTGTTTTTT.

The chain couples TRBV6-1 to TRBJ1-1; D not certain. Germline V gene sequence: CDR1 MNHNS, CDR2 SASEGT. V shed 0 bases and J shed 3 bases, with 11 bases lying between them. This CDR3 has 15 amino acids. The CDR3, as DNA: TGTGCCAGCAGTGAAGCTGGGTTCGAGTACACTGAAGCTTTCTTT. It encodes CASSEAGFEYTEAFF.

The V call is TRBV5-6, the J call TRBJ1-4, with a tentative D call TRBD1 (6 bases). Germline CDR1 is SGHDT and CDR2 is YYEEEE. The V and J ends lost 4 bases and 0 bases respectively, with 19 bases between them. The CDR3 extends over 18 amino acids. For the CDR3, the DNA is TGTGCCAGCAGCCCTACGACAGGCCCGGCGGCAACTAATGAAAAACTGTTTTTT. Protein product: CASSPTTGPAATNEKLFF.